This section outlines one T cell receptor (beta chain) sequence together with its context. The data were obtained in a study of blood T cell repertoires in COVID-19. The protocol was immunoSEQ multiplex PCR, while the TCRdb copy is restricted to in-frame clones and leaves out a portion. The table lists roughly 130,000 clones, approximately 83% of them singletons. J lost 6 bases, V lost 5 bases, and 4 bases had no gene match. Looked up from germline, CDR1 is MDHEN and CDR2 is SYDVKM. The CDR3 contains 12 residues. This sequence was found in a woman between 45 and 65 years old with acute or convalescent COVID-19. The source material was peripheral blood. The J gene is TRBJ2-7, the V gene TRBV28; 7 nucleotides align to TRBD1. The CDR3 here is CASSQNRGEQYF. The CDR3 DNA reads TGTGCCAGCAGTCAGAACAGGGGCGAGCAGTACTTC.